This TCR beta chain originates from a study of cytomegalovirus exposure and HLA in healthy donors. The study, taken as a whole, reports: A later analysis showed HLA-associated TCR beta chains outstripping equally common others in clonal expansion.

The CDR3 contains 18 residues. The ends lost 1 base at V and 0 bases at J; junction bases unmatched: 4. The germline gives CDR1 LGHNA, CDR2 YSLEER. Worth noting for this clone: Its antigen is undetermined.

The study ran its PCR with 60 Vbeta and 13 Jbeta primers. TCRdb's copy holds only in-frame clones and misses some; the assay was immunoSEQ multiplex PCR. The listing contains around 70,000 clones. The chain uses TRBV4-3 and TRBJ2-1, with 12 bases matching TRBD2. This receptor was obtained from a man in his forties in good health and CMV-seronegative. Material for sequencing was PBMCs. As DNA, the CDR3 is TGCGCCAGCAGCCAAGGACTAGCGGGAGTAGGCTCCTACAATGAGCAGTTCTTC. Residues: CASSQGLAGVGSYNEQFF.